One sample yielded the 24 T cell receptor beta chains listed below, sequenced in a study of CD8 T cells in ankylosing spondylitis. Study-wide findings and caveats: One TCR beta motif, made up of roughly 8 highly homologous variants, appeared characteristic of ankylosing spondylitis blood.

MiXCR, applied by TCRdb to the 5' RACE reads, yields one record per CDR3 protein. The profile shows about 420,000 distinct CDR3 sequences, about a fifth of them singletons. Their antigen targets remain unknown. The sample consisted of blood, either unsorted or a sorted T cell fraction (not recorded which). The receptors were sampled from a male donor with ankylosing spondylitis.

This clonotype turned up a few times. This sequence joins TRBV29-1 and TRBJ2-2; possible D gene TRBD1, 5 bases. The length of the CDR3 is 12 residues. With 4 bases removed from V and 8 bases from J, the gap between germline ends came to 11 bases. The germline V gene has CDR1 SQVTM and CDR2 ANQGSEA. The CDR3: CSVAVGPGELFF. The CDR3 coding sequence is TGCAGCGTTGCGGTGGGGCCTGGGGAGCTGTTTTTT.

This clonotype was recorded a few times. This chain joins TRBV7-8 and TRBJ1-5; 9 nucleotides agree with TRBD1. CDR1 and CDR2 from the germline V gene are SGHVS and FQNEAQ. V was clipped by 0 bases and J by 0 bases; unmatched bases: 6. The length of the CDR3 is 18 residues. This CDR3 reads CASSLAWTGEYSNQPQHF. Here the CDR3 DNA reads TGTGCCAGCAGCTTAGCGTGGACAGGGGAGTATAGCAATCAGCCCCAGCATTTT.

This chain uses TRBV3-1 with TRBJ2-3; no clear D gene. The CDR3 is 12 residues long. CDR1 LGHDT and CDR2 YNNKEL come from the germline V gene (reference sequence). Between the trimmed V and J ends, which lost 3 bases and 6 bases, there was a span of 7 bases. The CDR3 nucleotides read TGTGCCAGCAGCCAGTTGGGGGATACGCAGTATTTT. This codes for CASSQLGDTQYF.

The CDR3, as DNA: TGCGCCAGCAGCTGGGCTGACAGCACCGGGGAGCTGTTTTTT. Protein: CASSWADSTGELFF. V is TRBV5-1 and J is TRBJ2-2, with D possibly matching TRBD1 (5 bases). V was trimmed by 3 bases and J by 4 bases, leaving 10 bases between them. Germline values: CDR1 SGHRS, CDR2 YFSETQ. The CDR3 has 14 amino acids. The whole variable domain, filled in from reference TRBV5-1 and TRBJ2-2, reads KAGVTQTPRYLIKTRGQQVTLSCSPISGHRSVSWYQQTPGQGLQFLFEYFSETQRNKGNFPGRFSGRQFSNSRSEMNVSTLELGDSALYLCASSWADSTGELFFGEGSRLTVL.

The rearrangement uses TRBV2 and TRBJ2-1; 8 bases match TRBD2. The V gene's germline CDR1 is SNHLY and CDR2 FYNNEI. The CDR3 runs to 16 residues. The trim removed 6 bases at V and 2 bases at J, leaving 9 bases unmatched. The CDR3: CASSLRLAGTYNEQFF. In DNA, the CDR3 is TGTGCCAGCAGCCTACGCTTAGCGGGAACCTACAATGAGCAGTTCTTC.

Concerning this clonotype: Sequence at one end of the junction differs from germline and may be a read error. The chain recombines TRBV5-6 with TRBJ2-7, with D perhaps matching TRBD2 (6 bases). The CDR3 is made up of 12 amino acids. CDR1 is SGHDT, CDR2 YYEEEE, per germline. The CDR3 here is CASSLSGGWSLF. DNA of the CDR3: TGTGCCAGCAGCTTGTCCGGGGGTTGGAGCCTTTTC.

In its sample, this clonotype was seen many times. V is TRBV2 and J is TRBJ2-1; 7 bases are shared with TRBD1. The CDR3 is 14 amino acids. CDR1 SNHLY and CDR2 FYNNEI come from the germline V gene. J gave up 6 bases and V 7 bases, and 9 bases lay outside the gene matches. The CDR3 DNA follows: TGTGCCAGCATGGCCAGGGGGAGTGGCAATGAGCAGTTCTTC. Translation: CASMARGSGNEQFF.

The CDR3 region is CASRPGRMNTEAFF. CDR3 nucleotides: TGTGCCAGCAGACCCGGACGAATGAACACTGAAGCTTTCTTT. This sequence joins TRBV5-4 and TRBJ1-1; D gene uncertain. The length of the CDR3 is 14 residues. Germline CDR1 reads SGHNT; CDR2 reads YYREEE (reference sequence). Trimming shortened V by 5 bases and J by 0 bases, and 11 bases separated the two germline ends.

This clonotype was detected a few times. The CDR3 DNA reads TGTGCCAGCAGCTTGGCGGCGGACGGGGGAGGAGAGCTGTTTTTT. This gives the protein CASSLAADGGGELFF. V and J are TRBV5-4 and TRBJ2-2; TRBD2 is a possible D gene (6 bases). Germline values: CDR1 SGHNT, CDR2 YYREEE (reference sequence). This CDR3 is 15 amino acids long. The V end was cut by 0 bases, the J end by 11 bases, with 17 bases between.

The chain couples TRBV5-1 to TRBJ2-7; maybe TRBD2 (8 bases). CDR1 and CDR2 from the germline V gene are SGHRS and YFSETQ. The CDR3 sequence is 15 residues long. The V end was cut by 4 bases, the J end by 4 bases, with 18 bases between. In nucleotides, the CDR3 is TGCGCCAGCAGCGCCCGGGGGGGACAGATATACGAGCAGTACTTC. It specifies CASSARGGQIYEQYF. The full variable domain, rest sourced from reference TRBV5-1 and TRBJ2-7, is KAGVTQTPRYLIKTRGQQVTLSCSPISGHRSVSWYQQTPGQGLQFLFEYFSETQRNKGNFPGRFSGRQFSNSRSEMNVSTLELGDSALYLCASSARGGQIYEQYFGPGTRLTVT.

The V call is TRBV9, the J call TRBJ2-7; TRBD2 might be the D (7 bases). CDR3 size: 12 residues. Trimming took off 3 bases at V and 6 bases at J, with 10 bases between the two ends. Germline V gene sequence: CDR1 SGDLS, CDR2 YYNGEE. The CDR3 coding sequence is TGTGCCAGCAGCGAGGGGGGGAGCGAGCAGTACTTC. The encoded protein is CASSEGGSEQYF.

This rearrangement joins TRBV27 to TRBJ2-5; TRBD1 might be the D (6 bases). In germline, CDR1 is MNHEY, CDR2 SMNVEV (reference sequence). Between the trimmed V and J ends, which lost 7 bases and 5 bases, there was a span of 14 bases. CDR3 length: 13 residues. The CDR3 nucleotides read TGTGCCAGCAAGCCCGGGACATGGGAGACCCAGTACTTC. It codes for CASKPGTWETQYF.

The rearrangement joins TRBV6-1 to TRBJ2-7, with 8 bases that match TRBD1. Losses at the gene ends were 3 bases for V and 0 bases for J; bases not matched to a gene: 1. There are 14 residues in the CDR3. CDR1 is MNHNS, CDR2 SASEGT, per germline. The CDR3, as DNA: TGTGCCAGCAGTGAGACAGGGGCCTCCTACGAGCAGTACTTC. Translation: CASSETGASYEQYF.

V and J are TRBV20-1 and TRBJ2-2; 10 bases agree with TRBD2. The CDR3 consists of 15 residues. Germline values: CDR1 DFQATT, CDR2 SNEGSKA (reference sequence). Unmatched junction bases numbered 8, after V lost 3 bases and J lost 7 bases. CDR3 bases: TGCAGTGCTAGCCTCAGCGGGAGGGCCCGCGGGGAGCTGTTTTTT. Translation gives CSASLSGRARGELFF.

CDR3 region: CASSFGTANQPQHF. The CDR3 DNA is TGTGCCAGCAGCTTTGGGACAGCTAATCAGCCCCAGCATTTT. This chain joins TRBV12-3 or TRBV12-4 and TRBJ1-5; the match to TRBD1 covers 7 bases. This CDR3 is 14 amino acids long. Trimming removed 6 bases from V and 4 bases from J; junction bases left unmatched: 6.

Only one count was recorded for this clonotype. The chain carries TRBV12-5 and TRBJ2-1; 9 bases match TRBD2. Germline trimming cut 6 bases from V and 4 bases from J; bases unmatched to any gene: 7. The germline gives CDR1 LGHNT, CDR2 FRNRAP. This CDR3 is built from 15 residues. CDR3 sequence: CASGRALAGYNEQFF. Written as DNA, the CDR3 is TGTGCTAGTGGCCGAGCCCTAGCGGGGTACAATGAGCAGTTCTTC. Full variable domain (rest looked up from reference TRBV12-5 and TRBJ2-1): DARVTQTPRHKVTEMGQEVTMRCQPILGHNTVFWYRQTMMQGLELLAYFRNRAPLDDSGMPKDRFSAEMPDATLATLKIQPSEPRDSAVYFCASGRALAGYNEQFFGPGTRLTVL.

This chain uses TRBV15 with TRBJ2-1; no reliable D call. This CDR3 is built from 16 residues. The ends were cut back, 1 base at V and 3 bases at J, with 13 bases in the middle. Germline CDR1 is LNHNV and CDR2 is YYDKDF (reference sequence). This CDR3 reads CATSRVSRTFYNEQFF. CDR3 in DNA: TGTGCCACCAGCAGAGTATCACGTACTTTCTACAATGAGCAGTTCTTC.

The chain couples TRBV28 to TRBJ1-1; D gene uncertain. This CDR3 contains 14 residues. The germline V gene has CDR1 MDHEN and CDR2 SYDVKM. Trimming removed 3 bases at V and 5 bases at J, with 13 bases between. The CDR3 DNA reads as TGTGCCAGCAGTTTCCCCCAGTCATGGACTGAAGCTTTCTTT. Protein: CASSFPQSWTEAFF.

This chain joins TRBV11-3 and TRBJ1-1; 7 bases agree with TRBD1. The CDR3 totals 15 residues. Trimming removed 1 base from V and 0 bases from J; junction bases left unmatched: 2. Germline CDR1 reads SGHNT; CDR2 reads YENEEA. CDR3 sequence (DNA): TGTGCCAGCAGCTTAGCTCAGGGGGTGAACACTGAAGCTTTCTTT. Translated: CASSLAQGVNTEAFF.

The chain is built from TRBV2 and TRBJ2-5, with 13 bases fitting TRBD2. With V trimmed by 4 bases and J by 1 base, 3 bases remained unmatched. Germline assignment: CDR1 SNHLY and CDR2 FYNNEI. The CDR3 runs to 16 residues. For the CDR3, the DNA is TGTGCCAGCAGTGGGGGGACTAGCGGGATCCAAGAGACCCAGTACTTC. This gives the protein CASSGGTSGIQETQYF. The whole variable domain, filled in from reference TRBV2 and TRBJ2-5, reads EPEVTQTPSHQVTQMGQEVILRCVPISNHLYFYWYRQILGQKVEFLVSFYNNEISEKSEIFDDQFSVERPDGSNFTLKIRSTKLEDSAMYFCASSGGTSGIQETQYFGPGTRLLVL.

This clonotype was counted many times. This chain joins TRBV5-1 and TRBJ2-5, with D maybe TRBD2 (6 bases). This CDR3 spans 14 amino acids. Germline CDR1 SGHRS, CDR2 YFSETQ. The V and J ends lost 0 bases and 6 bases respectively, with 12 bases between them. The CDR3 region has the DNA TGCGCCAGCAGCTTGGTCGGCGGGGCCCAGACCCAGTACTTC. It codes for CASSLVGGAQTQYF.

This chain joins TRBV29-1 and TRBJ2-1; 12 nucleotides align to TRBD2. CDR1 is SQVTM and CDR2 is ANQGSEA in the germline V gene. V trimming: 1 base; J trimming: 12 bases; junction bases outside the gene matches: 13. CDR3 length: 16 amino acids. The DNA for the CDR3 is TGCAGCGTTGAAGTAGACGGCGCTAGCGGGAGGGTTGGGCAGTTCTTC. The encoded protein is CSVEVDGASGRVGQFF.

This chain connects TRBV2 to TRBJ2-5, with 9 bases that match TRBD2. The CDR3 is 13 residues long. With V trimmed by 7 bases and J by 5 bases, 5 bases remained unmatched. Germline CDR1 is SNHLY and CDR2 is FYNNEI. The CDR3: CASTGGRGETQYF. Written as DNA, the CDR3 is TGTGCCAGCACGGGCGGGAGGGGCGAGACCCAGTACTTC.

This clonotype was found a few times. The rearrangement uses TRBV6-1 and TRBJ2-1; TRBD2 agrees at 9 bases. This CDR3 comprises 16 residues. Germline trimming cut 7 bases from V and 8 bases from J; bases unmatched to any gene: 15. The V gene's germline CDR1 is MNHNS and CDR2 SASEGT. The CDR3 DNA sequence: TGTGCCAGCACCGAGTCGGACGCGGGAGGGGGGTATGAGCAGTTCTTC. Its protein product is CASTESDAGGGYEQFF.